This TCR beta chain was identified in a study of T cell repertoires in cytomegalovirus infection. About the study: Indications came from public TCR beta signatures; they pointed to CMV infection and to a matching HLA type. Study results and limitations: The ex vivo response was dominated by HLA-C-restricted CMV-specific TCR beta clonotypes.

Germline values: CDR1 SGHTA, CDR2 FQGNSA. Germline trimming cut 8 bases from V and 4 bases from J; bases unmatched to any gene: 10. This CDR3 contains 14 residues. This clonotype was counted many times. Its matching antigen is unknown. TCRdb called the reads again in MiXCR, with one record for every CDR3 protein. The table records some 150,000 distinct CDR3 sequences, 5.5% to 7% of them present only once. The TCR comes from a human donor in good health (CMV status not recorded). Some clones in this sample may be carry-over from other donors' samples. The material sequenced was PBMCs. V is TRBV7-2 and J is TRBJ1-2; 7 nucleotides align to TRBD1. CDR3 coding DNA: TGTGCCAGCCGCACCGGAGGGACAGCCTATGGCTACACCTTC. It yields the protein CASRTGGTAYGYTF.